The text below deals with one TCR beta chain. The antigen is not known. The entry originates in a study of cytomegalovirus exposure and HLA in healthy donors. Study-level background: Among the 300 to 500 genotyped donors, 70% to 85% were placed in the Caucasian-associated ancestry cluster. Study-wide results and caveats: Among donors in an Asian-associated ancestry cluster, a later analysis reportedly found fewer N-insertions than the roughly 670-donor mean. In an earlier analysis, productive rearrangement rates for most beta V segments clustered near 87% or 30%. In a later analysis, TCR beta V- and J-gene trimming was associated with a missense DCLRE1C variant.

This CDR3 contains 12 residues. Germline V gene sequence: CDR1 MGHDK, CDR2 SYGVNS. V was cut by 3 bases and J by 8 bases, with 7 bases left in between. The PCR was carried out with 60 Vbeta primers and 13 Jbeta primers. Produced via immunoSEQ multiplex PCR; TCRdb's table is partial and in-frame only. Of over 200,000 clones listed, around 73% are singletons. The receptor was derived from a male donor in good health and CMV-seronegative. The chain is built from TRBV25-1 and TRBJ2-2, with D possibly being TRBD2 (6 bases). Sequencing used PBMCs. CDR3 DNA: TGTGCCAGCAGTGAGGGGGGTGGGGAGCTGTTTTTT. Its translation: CASSEGGGELFF.